The entry that follows covers one TCR beta chain sequence. The antigen it recognizes is unknown. There are no base qualities to consult, and no much larger clone falls within one base. This entry is derived from a study of PD-1 blockade in classical Hodgkin lymphoma (dated by TCRdb to the early 2020s). For the study in its entirety: A peripheral blood immune signature of response to PD-1 blockade in classical Hodgkin lymphoma was defined using TCR beta sequencing and CyTOF.

Genomic DNA was isolated using the Qiagen DNeasy kit from unsorted PBMCs as well as from negatively selected CD4+ and CD8+ fractions. Amplification of TCR beta CDR3 regions was done by immunoSEQ multiplex PCR with primers that anneal to V and J segments. A synthetic immune receptor repertoire was used to minimize amplification bias, and remaining bias was computationally removed after sequencing. The authors' analysis ran thus. Repertoire diversity was quantified as the Shannon entropy index using custom Python scripts. Unsorted, CD4+ and CD8+ repertoires were analyzed separately, except for combined analyses in which CD4+ and CD8+ sequences were merged in silico. TCRdb retrieved this table from immuneACCESS and kept in-frame rearrangements only. Not all clones are present; in checked studies, unresolved V genes account for under half, and no reason is known for the remainder. V, J and clone size are taken as reported in that table, and D and trimming were inferred from the DNA itself. The sample table holds about 22,000 clones, of which roughly 89% were seen once. The ten largest account for about 0.55% of the sample.

In light of the paper, this sample's time point label describes: newly diagnosed, previously untreated cHL patient sample. CD4+ T cells were purified from thawed PBMCs by magnetic negative selection with a Miltenyi CD4+ T cell isolation kit. PBMCs from patients with newly diagnosed, previously untreated classical Hodgkin lymphoma were sequenced as a comparison group for the relapsed/refractory trial patients. Peripheral blood was collected in 8 mL Vacutainer Cell Preparation Tubes, from which PBMCs were isolated by centrifugation and then cryopreserved. Purified CD4+ and CD8+ fractions were prepared only for cases with an additional available PBMC sample. Magnetically labelled cells were removed on LS columns in a quadroMACS separator, and the flow-through was collected as the purified fraction. What the research found in general, with its limitations: Baseline TCR diversity was reported to be lower in newly diagnosed patients than in healthy donors and to be lower still in relapsed/refractory patients. Only a single clinical trial cohort was studied, and what caused the repertoire differences, possibly disease activity or prior therapy, remained undefined.

Ends trimmed: V by 0 bases, J by 7 bases; bases unmatched to a gene: 5. Spanning cysteine to phenylalanine, the CDR3 consists of 14 amino acids. Of all the DNA, just the CDR3 is kept, 42 bases in frame from base 1. Taken from the germline V gene (reference sequence), the CDR1 and CDR2 loops are SGHNT and YYREEE. Sample: CD4+ T cells from blood. This TCR was recovered from a human donor with classical Hodgkin lymphoma. This chain is built from TRBV5-4 and TRBJ1-2, and 8 junction bases match TRBD1. The DNA sequence reads TGTGCCAGCAGCTTGGACGGACAGGGTTTTGGCTACACCTTC. It encodes CASSLDGQGFGYTF. Joined to the reference TRBV5-4 and TRBJ1-2 proteins, this CDR3 gives the full variable domain: ETGVTQSPTHLIKTRGQQVTLRCSSQSGHNTVSWYQQALGQGPQFIFQYYREEENGRGNFPPRFSGLQFPNYSSELNVNALELDDSALYLCASSLDGQGFGYTFGSGTRLTVV.